This T cell receptor beta chain was profiled in a study of regulatory T cells in long-lasting Graves disease. According to the study, TCR beta libraries were built with iRepertoire HTBI primers and CDR3-region Arm-PCR. TCRdb reprocessed the multiplex PCR reads with MiXCR, giving one entry per CDR3 protein. The data show approximately 350,000 distinct CDR3 sequences, with roughly 15% seen just once and 20% held by the top ten. This clonotype was seen repeatedly, ten times or more. Its matching antigen is unknown. Regarding time point: newly diagnosed GD, antithyroid drugs for less than 3 months. RNA isolated from PBMCs was used to make the TCR library. Regarding the study as a whole: Persistent disease exhibited a predilection for TRBV28, TRBJ1-2 and TRBJ2-5.

CDR3 size: 14 residues. Germline assignment: CDR1 SGHKS and CDR2 YYEKEE (reference sequence). V gave up 2 bases and J gave up 6 bases; unmatched junction bases: 3. This sample was also put to use in a study of T cells in Graves' hyperthyroidism and ophthalmopathy. That investigation notes: Patients between 18 and 65 years old had hyperthyroidism, newly diagnosed and lasting under 2 months. Exclusions: uncontrolled infection, other autoimmune disease, pregnancy, lactation. Most clonotypes that expanded in the thyroid above 0.001 also showed up in blood.

The sequenced sample was peripheral blood mononuclear cells (PBMCs), obtained at new diagnosis, from a patient treated with antithyroid drugs. The V gene is TRBV5-5, the J gene TRBJ2-4; 9 nucleotides line up with TRBD1. The origin of this receptor is a woman in her late teens or twenties with Graves disease. The DNA of the CDR3 is TGTGCCAGCAGCTTTACAGGGGGCGGAAACATTCAGTACTTC. This gives the protein CASSFTGGGNIQYF.